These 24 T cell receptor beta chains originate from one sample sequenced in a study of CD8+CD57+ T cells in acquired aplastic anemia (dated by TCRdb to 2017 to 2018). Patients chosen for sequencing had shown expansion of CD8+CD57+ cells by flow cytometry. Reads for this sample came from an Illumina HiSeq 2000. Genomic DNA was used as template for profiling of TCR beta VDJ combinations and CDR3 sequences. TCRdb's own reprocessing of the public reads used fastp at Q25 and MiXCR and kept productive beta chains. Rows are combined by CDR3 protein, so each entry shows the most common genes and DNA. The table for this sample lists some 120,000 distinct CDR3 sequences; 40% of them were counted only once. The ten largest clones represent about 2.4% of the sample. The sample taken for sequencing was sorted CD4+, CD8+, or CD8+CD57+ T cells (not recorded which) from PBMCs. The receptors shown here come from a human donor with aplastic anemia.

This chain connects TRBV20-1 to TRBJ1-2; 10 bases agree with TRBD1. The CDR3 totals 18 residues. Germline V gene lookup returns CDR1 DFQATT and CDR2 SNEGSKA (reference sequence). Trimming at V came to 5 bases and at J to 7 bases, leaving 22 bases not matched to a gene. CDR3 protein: CSASGTGEGYPTLGGYTF. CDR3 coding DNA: TGCAGTGCTTCCGGGACAGGGGAAGGCTACCCTACCCTGGGTGGCTACACCTTC.

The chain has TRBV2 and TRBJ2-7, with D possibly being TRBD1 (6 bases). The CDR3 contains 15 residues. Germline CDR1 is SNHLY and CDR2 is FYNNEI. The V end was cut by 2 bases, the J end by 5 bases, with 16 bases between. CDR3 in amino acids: CASSESTWGRDEQYF. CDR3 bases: TGTGCCAGCAGTGAATCTACGTGGGGGCGCGACGAGCAGTACTTC. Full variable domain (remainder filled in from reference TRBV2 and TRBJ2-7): EPEVTQTPSHQVTQMGQEVILRCVPISNHLYFYWYRQILGQKVEFLVSFYNNEISEKSEIFDDQFSVERPDGSNFTLKIRSTKLEDSAMYFCASSESTWGRDEQYFGPGTRLTVT.

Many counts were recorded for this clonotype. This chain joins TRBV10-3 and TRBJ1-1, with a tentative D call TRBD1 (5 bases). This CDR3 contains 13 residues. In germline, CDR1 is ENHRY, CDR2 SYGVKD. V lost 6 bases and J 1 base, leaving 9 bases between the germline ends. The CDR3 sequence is CAISLTANTEAFF. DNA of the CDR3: TGTGCCATCAGCTTGACAGCGAACACTGAAGCTTTCTTT.

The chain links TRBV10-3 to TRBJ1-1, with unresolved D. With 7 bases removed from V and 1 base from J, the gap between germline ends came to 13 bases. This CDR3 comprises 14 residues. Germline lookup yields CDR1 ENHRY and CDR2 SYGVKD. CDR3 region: CAINVRAGNTEAFF. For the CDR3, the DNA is TGTGCCATCAATGTAAGGGCAGGGAACACTGAAGCTTTCTTT.

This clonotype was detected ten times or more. The CDR3 nucleotides read TGTGCCAGCAGTGAGACAGGGACGAGGAATGAAAAACTGTTTTTT. This gives the protein CASSETGTRNEKLFF. The J gene is TRBJ1-4, the V gene TRBV25-1; the match to TRBD1 covers 7 bases. Germline lookup yields CDR1 MGHDK and CDR2 SYGVNS. The CDR3 contains 15 residues. V shed 3 bases, J shed 5 bases, and the junction held 6 bases outside the gene matches.

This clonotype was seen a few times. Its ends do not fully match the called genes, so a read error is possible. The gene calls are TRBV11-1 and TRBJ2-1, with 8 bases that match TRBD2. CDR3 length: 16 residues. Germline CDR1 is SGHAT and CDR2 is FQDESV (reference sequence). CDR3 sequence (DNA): TGTGCCAGCAGCCCTCCCTCGGCGGGGGGCCCCAACGAGCTGTACTTC. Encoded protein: CASSPPSAGGPNELYF.

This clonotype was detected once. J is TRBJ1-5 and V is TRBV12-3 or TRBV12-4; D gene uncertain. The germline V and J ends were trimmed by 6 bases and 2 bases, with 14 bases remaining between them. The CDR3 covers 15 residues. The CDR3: CASRALGERNQPQHF. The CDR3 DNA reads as TGTGCCAGCAGGGCCCTCGGGGAGCGCAATCAGCCCCAGCATTTT.

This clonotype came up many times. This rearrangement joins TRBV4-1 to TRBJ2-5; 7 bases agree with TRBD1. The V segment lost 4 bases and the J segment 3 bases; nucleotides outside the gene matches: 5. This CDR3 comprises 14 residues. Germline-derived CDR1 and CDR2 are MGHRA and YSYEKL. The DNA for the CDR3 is TGCGCCAGCAGCCTAACGCAGGGGGAAGAGACCCAGTACTTC. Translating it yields CASSLTQGEETQYF.

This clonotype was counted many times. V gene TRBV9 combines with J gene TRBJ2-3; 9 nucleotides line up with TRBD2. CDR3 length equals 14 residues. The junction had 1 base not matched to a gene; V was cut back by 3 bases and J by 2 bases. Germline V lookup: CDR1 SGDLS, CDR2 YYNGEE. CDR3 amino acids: CASSERGDTDTQYF. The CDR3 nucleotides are TGTGCCAGCAGCGAGCGGGGGGACACAGATACGCAGTATTTT.

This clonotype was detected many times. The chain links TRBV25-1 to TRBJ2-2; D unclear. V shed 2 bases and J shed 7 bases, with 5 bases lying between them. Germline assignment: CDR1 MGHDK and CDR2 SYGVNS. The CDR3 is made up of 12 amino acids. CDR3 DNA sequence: TGTGCCAGCAGTGAACGCGTCGGGGAGCTGTTTTTT. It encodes CASSERVGELFF.

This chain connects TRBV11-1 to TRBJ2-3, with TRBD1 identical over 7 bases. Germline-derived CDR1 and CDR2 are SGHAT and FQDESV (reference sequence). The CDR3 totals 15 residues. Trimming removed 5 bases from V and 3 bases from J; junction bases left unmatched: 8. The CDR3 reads CASSHGQDITDTQYF. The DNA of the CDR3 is TGTGCCAGCAGCCACGGACAGGATATAACAGATACGCAGTATTTT.

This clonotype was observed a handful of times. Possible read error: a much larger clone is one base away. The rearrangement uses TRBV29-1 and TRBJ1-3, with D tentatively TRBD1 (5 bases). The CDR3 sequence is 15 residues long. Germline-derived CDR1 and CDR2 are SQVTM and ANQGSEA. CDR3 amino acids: CSAGTLPTLGNTIYF. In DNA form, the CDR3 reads TGCAGTGCTGGGACGTTACCTACATTGGGGAACACCATATATTTT. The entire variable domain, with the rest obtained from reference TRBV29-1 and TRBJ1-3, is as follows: SAVISQKPSRDICQRGTSLTIQCQVDSQVTMMFWYRQQPGQSLTLIATANQGSEATYESGFVIDKFPISRPNLTFSTLTVSNMSPEDSSIYLCSAGTLPTLGNTIYFGEGSWLTVV.

CDR3 nucleotides: TGTGCCAGCAGCCGAACAGGGGTCGCCACCGGGGAGCTGTTTTTT. It codes for CASSRTGVATGELFF. This chain uses TRBV12-3 or TRBV12-4 with TRBJ2-2; TRBD1 agrees at 7 bases. The CDR3 is made up of 15 amino acids. The V gene end was trimmed by 6 bases and the J gene end by 4 bases; junction bases not matched to a gene: 8.

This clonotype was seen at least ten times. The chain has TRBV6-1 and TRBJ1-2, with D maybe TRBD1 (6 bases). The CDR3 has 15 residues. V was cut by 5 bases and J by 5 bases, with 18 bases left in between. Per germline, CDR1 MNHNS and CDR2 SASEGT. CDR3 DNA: TGTGCCAGCAGTCCCCGGGCCGGGGGCGGGTATGGCTACACCTTC. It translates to CASSPRAGGGYGYTF.

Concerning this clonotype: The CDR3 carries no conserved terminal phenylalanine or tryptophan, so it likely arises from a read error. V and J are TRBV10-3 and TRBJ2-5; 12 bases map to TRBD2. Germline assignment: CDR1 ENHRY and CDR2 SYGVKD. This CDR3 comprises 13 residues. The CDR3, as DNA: TGTCCCATCAAACTAGCGGGGGGTGAGACCCAGTACCTC. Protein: CPIKLAGGETQYL.

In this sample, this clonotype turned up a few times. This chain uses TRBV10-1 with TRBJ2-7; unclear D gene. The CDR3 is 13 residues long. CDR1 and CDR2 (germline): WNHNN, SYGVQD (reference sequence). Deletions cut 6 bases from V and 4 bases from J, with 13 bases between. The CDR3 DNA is TGCGCCAGCAGCGATTACACCGGATACGAGCAGTACTTC. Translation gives CASSDYTGYEQYF.

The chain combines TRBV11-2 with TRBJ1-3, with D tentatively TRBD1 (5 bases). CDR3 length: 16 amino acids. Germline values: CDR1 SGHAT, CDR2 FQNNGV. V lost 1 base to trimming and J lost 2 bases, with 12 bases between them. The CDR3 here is CASSLVRAAPGNTIYF. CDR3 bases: TGTGCCAGCAGCTTAGTCAGGGCGGCTCCTGGAAACACCATATATTTT.

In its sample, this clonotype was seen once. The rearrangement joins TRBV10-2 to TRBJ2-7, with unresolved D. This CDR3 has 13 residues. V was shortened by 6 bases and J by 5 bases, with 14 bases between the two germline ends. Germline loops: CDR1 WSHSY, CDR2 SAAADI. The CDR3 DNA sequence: TGCGCCAGCAGCCAGCAGCTTGACCACGAGCAGTACGTC. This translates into CASSQQLDHEQYV.

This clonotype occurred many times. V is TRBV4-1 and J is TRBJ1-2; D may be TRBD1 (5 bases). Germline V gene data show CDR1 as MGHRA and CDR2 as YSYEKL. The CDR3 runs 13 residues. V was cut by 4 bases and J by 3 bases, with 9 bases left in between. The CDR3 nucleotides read TGCGCCAGCAGCCGGAGAGGGGACTATGGCTACACCTTC. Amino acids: CASSRRGDYGYTF.

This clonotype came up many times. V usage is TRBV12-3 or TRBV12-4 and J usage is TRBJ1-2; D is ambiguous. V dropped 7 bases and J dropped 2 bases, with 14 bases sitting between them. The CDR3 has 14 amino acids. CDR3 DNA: TGTGCCAGCACCTTAGGGTCAGGAAACTATGGCTACACCTTC. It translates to CASTLGSGNYGYTF.

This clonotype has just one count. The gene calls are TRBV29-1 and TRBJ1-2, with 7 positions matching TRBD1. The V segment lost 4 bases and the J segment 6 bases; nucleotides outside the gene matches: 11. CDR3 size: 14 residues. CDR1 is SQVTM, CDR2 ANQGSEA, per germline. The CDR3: CSVASGGGADGYTF. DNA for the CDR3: TGCAGCGTTGCATCAGGGGGGGGCGCGGATGGCTACACCTTC. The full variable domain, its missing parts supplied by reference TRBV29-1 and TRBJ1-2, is SAVISQKPSRDICQRGTSLTIQCQVDSQVTMMFWYRQQPGQSLTLIATANQGSEATYESGFVIDKFPISRPNLTFSTLTVSNMSPEDSSIYLCSVASGGGADGYTFGSGTRLTVV.

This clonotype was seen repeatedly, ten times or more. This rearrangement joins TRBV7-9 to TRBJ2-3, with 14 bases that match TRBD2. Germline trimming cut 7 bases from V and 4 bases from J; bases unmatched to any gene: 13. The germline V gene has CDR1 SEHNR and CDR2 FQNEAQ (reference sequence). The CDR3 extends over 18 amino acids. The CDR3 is CASTPPGLAGAPADTQYF. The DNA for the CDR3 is TGTGCCAGCACCCCCCCGGGACTAGCGGGGGCCCCTGCAGATACGCAGTATTTT.

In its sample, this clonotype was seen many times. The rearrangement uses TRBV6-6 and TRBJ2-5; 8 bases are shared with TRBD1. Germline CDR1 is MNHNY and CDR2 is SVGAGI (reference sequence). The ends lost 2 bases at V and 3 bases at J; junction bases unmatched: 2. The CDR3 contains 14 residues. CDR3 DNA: TGTGCCAGCAGTTACGACAGGGGAAAAGAGACCCAGTACTTC. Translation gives CASSYDRGKETQYF.

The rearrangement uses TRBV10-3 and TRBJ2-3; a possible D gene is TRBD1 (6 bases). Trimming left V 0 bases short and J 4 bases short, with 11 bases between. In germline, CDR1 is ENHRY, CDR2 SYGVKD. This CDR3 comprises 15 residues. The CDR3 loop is CAISESPGAPDTQYF. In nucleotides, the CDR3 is TGTGCCATCAGTGAGTCTCCAGGGGCACCAGATACGCAGTATTTT.